Following are 14 T cell receptor beta chains from one sample sequenced in a study of tissue T cells after allogeneic stem cell transplantation. TCRdb keeps only in-frame clones here, not all; method: immunoSEQ multiplex PCR. The sample shows roughly 51,000 clones, approximately 70% of them seen only once. The sample taken for sequencing was sorted cells pooled from one or two spleens. The source is a pool of C57BL/6 mice in good health.

Points on this clone: Germline and genes: mouse. The CDR3 is cut off 1 residue early in the read; its end comes from the germline J gene. The rearrangement joins TRBV31 to TRBJ1-4; 10 nucleotides align to TRBD1. V dropped 0 bases and J dropped 7; count of bases not matched to a gene: 2. This CDR3 has 14 residues. CDR1 and CDR2 from the germline V gene are GKSSPN and SITVG. The CDR3 DNA, read in part, is TGTGCCTGGAGTCTGACAGGGGGCACCGAAAGATTATTT. Its translation is CAWSLTGGTERLF. The whole CDR3 sequence reads CAWSLTGGTERLFF.

This clone was observed once. The genes and germline here are from mouse. The CDR3 end is not reached by the read, which stops 1 residue before it; the germline J gene fills it in. The chain combines TRBV1 with TRBJ1-2; TRBD1 is a possible D gene (6 bases). Germline values: CDR1 NSQYPW, CDR2 LRSPGD (reference sequence). Trimming shortened V by 2 bases and J by 0 bases, and 7 bases separated the two germline ends. The CDR3 runs to 14 residues. Incomplete CDR3 DNA: TGCACCTGCAGTGCAAGACAGGCAAACTCCGACTACACC. This sequence encodes CTCSARQANSDYT. The entire CDR3 sequence reads CTCSARQANSDYTF.

As to this clone: Mouse germline and gene names are used. The read halts 1 residue ahead of the CDR3 end, with the missing end drawn from the germline J gene. The rearrangement links TRBV3 to TRBJ2-3, with 8 bases fitting TRBD2. J lost 0 bases, V lost 5 bases, and 4 bases had no gene match. The CDR3 runs to 15 residues. In germline, CDR1 is SNHLY, CDR2 FYNGKV (reference sequence). Partial CDR3 DNA: TGTGCCAGCAGCCGACTGGGGTCTAGTGCAGAAACGCTGTAT. Its protein product is CASSRLGSSAETLY. The entire CDR3 sequence reads CASSRLGSSAETLYF. Based on the CDR3 plus reference TRBV3 and TRBJ2-3, the full variable domain is GPKVLQIPSHQIIDMGQMVTLNCDPVSNHLYFYWYKQILGQQMEFLVNFYNGKVMEKSKLFKDQFSVERPDGSYFTLKIQPTALEDSAVYFCASSRLGSSAETLYFGSGTRLTVL.

This clone has only a few counts. Mouse gene names apply. With the read ending 1 residue before the CDR3 end, the germline J gene is used to fill in that end. Distinct nucleotide sequences in the sample also encode this CDR3. The chain couples TRBV19 to TRBJ2-7; D unclear. V shed 5 bases and J shed 4 bases, with 7 bases lying between them. The germline gives CDR1 FNHDT, CDR2 SITEND (reference sequence). The CDR3 runs to 11 residues. The CDR3 sequence is CASSPRYEQYF. CDR3 bases read: TGTGCCAGCAGCCCGAGATATGAACAGTAC.

This clone was seen only once. These gene names are mouse names. From the germline J gene comes the end of the CDR3, since the read stops 1 residue before it. The V call is TRBV17, the J call TRBJ1-2; a possible D gene is TRBD1 (5 bases). Trimming pared 0 bases from V and 3 bases from J, leaving 5 bases between. There are 13 residues in the CDR3. The germline gives CDR1 MNHDT, CDR2 YYDKIL. The CDR3 spells CASSREGDSDYTF. The CDR3 DNA, read in part, is TGTGCTAGCAGTAGAGAGGGGGACTCCGACTACACC.

As regards this clone: The genes and germline here are from mouse. Coverage ceases 1 residue before the CDR3 finishes, and the germline J gene fills in the end. The rearrangement links TRBV13-1 to TRBJ2-5; perhaps TRBD1 as D (6 bases). V lost 1 base to trimming and J lost 2 bases, with 8 bases between them. Germline CDR1 reads NSHNY; CDR2 reads SYGAGN. This CDR3 has 14 residues. The sequenced CDR3 bases are TGTGCCAGCAGTGATCACAGGGTCCAAGACACCCAGTAC. Protein product: CASSDHRVQDTQY. The CDR3 in its entirety is CASSDHRVQDTQYF.

Remarks on this clone: Germline and genes here are mouse. Read coverage stops 1 residue before the CDR3 terminus; the germline J gene supplies the remainder. V and J are TRBV19 and TRBJ2-7; D is undetermined. CDR1 is FNHDT and CDR2 is SITEND in the germline V gene (reference sequence). V was pared by 1 base and J by 4 bases, with 6 bases between. The CDR3 spans 12 residues. CDR3 DNA (partial): TGTGCCAGCAGTATAACACAATATGAACAGTAC. Amino acids: CASSITQYEQY. The full CDR3 sequence reads CASSITQYEQYF.

Comments on this clone: These gene names are mouse names. Read sequence stops 1 residue before the CDR3 end, and the germline J gene provides the missing end. The rearrangement joins TRBV3 to TRBJ1-3; 10 nucleotides align to TRBD1. V was clipped by 4 bases and J by 4 bases; unmatched bases: 4. The germline V gene encodes CDR1 SNHLY and CDR2 FYNGKV (reference sequence). This CDR3 has 15 amino acids. The CDR3 spells CASSSGQGSGNTLYF. The sequenced CDR3 bases are TGTGCCAGCAGCTCGGGACAGGGGTCGGGAAATACGCTCTAT.

As regards this clone: Gene names follow the mouse nomenclature. The CDR3 goes on 1 residue after the read ends, and that part is filled in from the germline J gene. Other DNA variants within this sample encode the same CDR3. The chain recombines TRBV3 with TRBJ2-7; 12 bases line up with TRBD2. Germline lookup yields CDR1 SNHLY and CDR2 FYNGKV (reference sequence). The CDR3 covers 14 residues. J lost 4 bases, V lost 5 bases, and 3 bases had no gene match. CDR3 amino acids: CASSLGTGGYEQYF. The sequenced CDR3 bases are TGTGCCAGCAGCCTCGGGACTGGGGGGTATGAACAGTAC.

About this clone itself: Genes and germline are mouse. The CDR3 is cut off 1 residue early in the read; its end comes from the germline J gene. The chain carries TRBV3 and TRBJ2-5, with unresolved D. This CDR3 contains 12 residues. CDR1 SNHLY and CDR2 FYNGKV come from the germline V gene (reference sequence). The ends were cut back, 7 bases at V and 1 base at J, with 6 bases in the middle. The CDR3 is CASKEDQDTQYF. Incomplete CDR3 DNA: TGTGCCAGCAAGGAAGACCAAGACACCCAGTAC.

Comments on this clone: Gene and germline names: mouse. Read data end 1 residue before the CDR3 end; the end is taken from the germline J gene. The chain combines TRBV19 with TRBJ2-3; 7 positions agree with TRBD2. This CDR3 region has 15 residues. Losses at the gene ends were 2 bases for V and 0 bases for J; bases not matched to a gene: 3. Germline CDR1 is FNHDT and CDR2 is SITEND (reference sequence). The CDR3 here is CASSMPGGSAETLYF. Partial CDR3 DNA: TGTGCCAGCAGTATGCCTGGGGGAAGTGCAGAAACGCTGTAT.

As to this clone: These gene names are mouse names. The observed sequence ends 1 residue before the CDR3 terminus, with the missing tail filled in from the germline J gene. The chain uses TRBV3 and TRBJ2-7; 12 nucleotides align to TRBD2. CDR3 size: 17 residues. Looked up from germline, CDR1 is SNHLY and CDR2 is FYNGKV (reference sequence). Trimming removed 1 base from V and 2 bases from J; junction bases left unmatched: 6. Here the CDR3 reads CASSLEGLGGWTYEQYF. The CDR3 bases that were read are TGTGCCAGCAGCTTAGAGGGACTGGGGGGTTGGACCTATGAACAGTAC.

About this clone: Gene names and germline match the mouse. The sequenced fragment ends 1 residue before the CDR3 boundary, so the rest is inferred from the germline J gene. The rearrangement links TRBV4 to TRBJ2-3; D gene ambiguous. Trimming took off 5 bases at V and 0 bases at J, with 3 bases between the two ends. The CDR3 spans 12 residues. The germline CDR1 and CDR2 sequences are LGHDT and YNNKQL (reference sequence). The covered CDR3 bases are TGTGCCAGCAGCCAGAGTGCAGAAACGCTGTAT. Translating gives CASSQSAETLY. The CDR3 in its entirety is CASSQSAETLYF.

As for this clone: Gene names are the mouse ones. The read gets to within 1 residue of the CDR3 end, and the germline J gene fills in the rest. This chain uses TRBV12-2 with TRBJ1-1; D might be TRBD1 (6 bases). There are 14 residues in the CDR3. Between the trimmed V and J ends, which lost 2 bases and 0 bases, there was a span of 9 bases. Germline assignment: CDR1 SGHLS and CDR2 HYDKME. The CDR3 loop reads CASSPGQANTEVFF. Incomplete CDR3 DNA: TGTGCCAGCTCTCCGGGACAAGCAAACACAGAAGTCTTC.